Following are 3 T cell receptor beta chains from one sample sequenced in a study of tumor and adjacent non-tumor tissue in lung cancer. No cell sorting was done before RNA was extracted from the tissue. The library came from three nested PCR rounds adapted from ARM-PCR protocols. TCRdb fed the multiplex PCR reads into MiXCR, producing one record per CDR3 protein. The sample has fewer than 80,000 distinct CDR3 sequences, about two thirds seen once; the top ten hold around 12%. Sequences were obtained from lung tumor tissue. The receptors were sampled from an older woman with non-small cell lung cancer.

The chain employs TRBV6-6 and TRBJ2-1; no definite D call. From germline, CDR1 is MNHNY and CDR2 SVGAGI (reference sequence). The CDR3 covers 16 residues. V lost 10 bases, J lost 2 bases, and 21 bases lay in between. The CDR3 region is CANTDLAVRPYNEQFF. DNA for the CDR3: TGTGCCAACACCGACCTTGCGGTCCGCCCCTACAATGAGCAGTTCTTC.

The chain couples TRBV20-1 to TRBJ2-1; 8 bases align to TRBD2. CDR3 length: 16 amino acids. Trimming took 5 bases from V and 2 from J; bases not matched to a gene: 11. The germline gives CDR1 DFQATT, CDR2 SNEGSKA (reference sequence). In DNA, the CDR3 is TGCAGTGCTTGGGGAGAGGGGACTAGGACCTACAATGAGCAGTTCTTC. It codes for CSAWGEGTRTYNEQFF.

Concerning this clonotype itself: Its ends do not fully match the called genes, so a read error is possible. The chain uses TRBV6-5 and TRBJ2-5; 7 bases are shared with TRBD1. Germline CDR1 and CDR2: MNHEY and SVGAGI. The CDR3 is 15 residues long. The CDR3 DNA sequence: TGTGTCAGCAACCCCCTGACAGGGAACCAAGAGACACAGTACTTC. This encodes CVSNPLTGNQETQYF.